These 20 T cell receptor beta chains were all obtained from the same sample, sequenced in a study of blood T cell repertoires in COVID-19. TCRdb keeps only in-frame clones here, not all; method: immunoSEQ multiplex PCR. The table has approximately 97,000 clones, 75% to 90% seen once. Material for sequencing was peripheral blood. The origin of the receptors is a woman aged 50 to 60 with COVID-19, enrolled during active disease.

The CDR3 DNA reads TGCAGGCTGGGGGGGCTGGGGGCGCAGTATTTT. Encoded protein: CRLGGLGAQYF. The chain has TRBV20-1 and TRBJ2-3; weak D call: TRBD2 (7 bases). The germline V gene has CDR1 DFQATT and CDR2 SNEGSKA (reference sequence). The CDR3 has 11 residues.

The genes are TRBV9 and TRBJ2-5, with a weak D call TRBD2 (5 bases). Deletions cut 0 bases from V and 5 bases from J, with 11 bases between. The CDR3 contains 14 residues. Germline assignment: CDR1 SGDLS and CDR2 YYNGEE. The CDR3 loop is CASSVATTGETQYF. CDR3 sequence (DNA): TGTGCCAGCAGCGTAGCAACTACGGGGGAGACCCAGTACTTC.

V and J are TRBV2 and TRBJ1-1; D gene uncertain. Germline CDR1 and CDR2: SNHLY and FYNNEI. The CDR3 spans 13 residues. V was cut by 5 bases and J by 0 bases, with 7 bases left in between. The CDR3 DNA follows: TGTGCCAGCAGTCACCCGGTGAACACTGAAGCTTTCTTT. Amino acid sequence: CASSHPVNTEAFF. Together with reference TRBV2 and TRBJ1-1, the CDR3 gives the full variable domain: EPEVTQTPSHQVTQMGQEVILRCVPISNHLYFYWYRQILGQKVEFLVSFYNNEISEKSEIFDDQFSVERPDGSNFTLKIRSTKLEDSAMYFCASSHPVNTEAFFGQGTRLTVV.

The chain employs TRBV9 and TRBJ1-4; 9 bases fit TRBD1. Germline loops: CDR1 SGDLS, CDR2 YYNGEE. J gave up 0 bases and V 4 bases, and 7 bases lay outside the gene matches. The CDR3 totals 17 residues. The CDR3 sequence is CASSLRQGGATNEKLFF. The CDR3 nucleotides read TGTGCCAGCAGCCTTCGACAGGGGGGTGCAACTAATGAAAAACTGTTTTTT.

This clone was seen once. The V and J genes are TRBV12-3 or TRBV12-4 and TRBJ1-1, with D possibly matching TRBD1 (5 bases). The CDR3 contains 12 residues. V was pared by 3 bases and J by 6 bases, with 8 bases between. CDR3 coding DNA: TGTGCCAGCAGTTTTTTAGGGGCTGAAGCTTTCTTT. Residues: CASSFLGAEAFF.

This chain joins TRBV7-2 and TRBJ1-5, with D perhaps TRBD1 (5 bases). Germline assignment: CDR1 SGHTA and CDR2 FQGNSA. The CDR3 loop spans 12 amino acids. The V and J ends lost 3 bases and 10 bases respectively, with 10 bases between them. CDR3 in DNA: TGTGCCAGCAGCTTGGGGGGAGGCCCCCAGCATTTT. As protein: CASSLGGGPQHF. Using reference TRBV7-2 and TRBJ1-5 for the parts outside the CDR3, the full variable domain is GAGVSQSPSNKVTEKGKDVELRCDPISGHTALYWYRQSLGQGLEFLIYFQGNSAPDKSGLPSDRFSAERTGGSVSTLTIQRTQQEDSAVYLCASSLGGGPQHFGDGTRLSIL.

The chain combines TRBV7-9 with TRBJ2-7; D unclear. The germline V gene encodes CDR1 SEHNR and CDR2 FQNEAQ (reference sequence). The CDR3 has 11 residues. Trimming took off 5 bases at V and 9 bases at J, with 11 bases between the two ends. The CDR3 nucleotides are TGTGCCAGCAGCGAAGACACGCGGCAGTACTTC. This encodes CASSEDTRQYF.

The chain has TRBV2 and TRBJ2-5; D unclear. Germline loops: CDR1 SNHLY, CDR2 FYNNEI. There are 15 residues in the CDR3. The ends were cut back, 6 bases at V and 9 bases at J, with 23 bases in the middle. The CDR3 region is CASSPGKADAVSQYF. CDR3 coding DNA: TGTGCCAGCAGCCCCGGCAAGGCCGACGCGGTGTCCCAGTACTTC.

The rearrangement joins TRBV9 to TRBJ2-3, with 10 bases that match TRBD2. Germline V lookup: CDR1 SGDLS, CDR2 YYNGEE. CDR3 length: 16 amino acids. With 1 base clipped from V and 0 bases from J, the junction kept 2 bases outside the gene matches. The CDR3 region is CASSVTTSGSTDTQYF. Here the CDR3 DNA reads TGTGCCAGCAGCGTAACGACTAGCGGGAGCACAGATACGCAGTATTTT.

The CDR3 DNA sequence: TGTGCCAGCAGCTTCGGACAGGGGAATGGGGAGACCCAGTACTTC. Encoded protein: CASSFGQGNGETQYF. V and J are TRBV7-2 and TRBJ2-5; TRBD1 matches 9 bases. V was pared by 3 bases and J by 5 bases, with 7 bases of the junction left unmatched. The germline V gene has CDR1 SGHTA and CDR2 FQGNSA. The CDR3 runs to 15 residues.

This chain links TRBV5-6 with TRBJ1-2, with 9 positions matching TRBD1. J lost 3 bases, V lost 4 bases, and 4 bases had no gene match. The length of the CDR3 is 14 residues. The germline gives CDR1 SGHDT, CDR2 YYEEEE. DNA for the CDR3: TGTGCCAGCAGCCACAGGGGGCAGGACTATGGCTACACCTTC. Translated: CASSHRGQDYGYTF. Drawing the rest from reference TRBV5-6 and TRBJ1-2, the complete variable domain is DAGVTQSPTHLIKTRGQQVTLRCSPKSGHDTVSWYQQALGQGPQFIFQYYEEEERQRGNFPDRFSGHQFPNYSSELNVNALLLGDSALYLCASSHRGQDYGYTFGSGTRLTVV.

The chain couples TRBV2 to TRBJ2-1; 8 nucleotides match TRBD1. The CDR3 contains 18 residues. Germline CDR1 is SNHLY and CDR2 is FYNNEI. The V and J ends lost 2 bases and 3 bases, in that order; junction bases with no gene match: 12. The CDR3 region has the DNA TGTGCCAGCAGTGAATTAATTTCGGACAGGGACGACTACAATGAGCAGTTCTTC. It translates to CASSELISDRDDYNEQFF.

V is TRBV15 and J is TRBJ1-4; 7 nucleotides agree with TRBD1. Germline trimming cut 5 bases from V and 8 bases from J; bases unmatched to any gene: 14. Germline assignment: CDR1 LNHNV and CDR2 YYDKDF (reference sequence). This CDR3 spans 16 amino acids. The CDR3 is CATSGHETGWREKLFF. The CDR3, as DNA: TGTGCCACCAGCGGTCACGAGACAGGGTGGCGAGAAAAACTGTTTTTT.

The chain links TRBV7-3 to TRBJ1-1, with TRBD1 matching 7 bases. Germline assignment: CDR1 SGHTA and CDR2 FQGTGA. The ends lost 2 bases at V and 11 bases at J; junction bases unmatched: 5. This CDR3 is built from 12 residues. CDR3 in DNA: TGTGCCAGCAGCTTAGGAGGGGGCGAGGCTTTCTTT. Amino acids: CASSLGGGEAFF.

The rearrangement links TRBV27 to TRBJ1-6, with TRBD1 identical over 8 bases. The ends lost 6 bases at V and 9 bases at J; junction bases unmatched: 7. The CDR3 has 14 residues. Germline V lookup: CDR1 MNHEY, CDR2 SMNVEV (reference sequence). This CDR3 reads CASRAGTGSSPLHF. CDR3 DNA sequence: TGTGCCAGCAGAGCCGGGACAGGCTCTTCACCCCTCCACTTT.

The CDR3 DNA follows: TGTGCCAGCATACTAGCGGGGGCCGTCGTGTCGGAGCAGTTCTTC. This codes for CASILAGAVVSEQFF. The V call is TRBV6-5, the J call TRBJ2-1; 11 bases match TRBD2. The germline CDR1 and CDR2 sequences are MNHEY and SVGAGI. This CDR3 has 15 amino acids. V gave up 7 bases and J gave up 10 bases; unmatched junction bases: 12.

J is TRBJ2-3 and V is TRBV11-3, with D maybe TRBD1 (5 bases). There are 13 residues in the CDR3. Trimming removed 1 base at V and 8 bases at J, with 10 bases between. Looked up from germline, CDR1 is SGHNT and CDR2 is YENEEA. The CDR3 DNA follows: TGTGCCAGCAGCTTAGGTAACCAGGGTACGCAGTATTTT. Encoded protein: CASSLGNQGTQYF.

This chain connects TRBV4-2 to TRBJ1-2; weak D call: TRBD1 (5 bases). There are 17 residues in the CDR3. Germline loops: CDR1 LGHNA, CDR2 YNFKEQ. Trimming took off 0 bases at V and 8 bases at J, with 22 bases between the two ends. The CDR3 sequence: CASSQDASSPRAGGYTF. Written as DNA, the CDR3 is TGTGCCAGCAGCCAAGATGCCTCAAGTCCCAGGGCAGGAGGCTACACCTTC.

In its sample, this clone was seen once. Here the CDR3 reads CAWRPPRGASPLHF. CDR3 nucleotide sequence: TGTGCCTGGAGGCCGCCCAGGGGGGCTTCACCCCTCCACTTT. The rearrangement joins TRBV30 to TRBJ1-6; 7 bases agree with TRBD1. The germline gives CDR1 GTSNPN, CDR2 SVGIG (reference sequence). The CDR3 contains 14 residues. Trimming removed 3 bases from V and 9 bases from J; junction bases left unmatched: 8.

This clone appeared once. This rearrangement joins TRBV19 to TRBJ1-5; D gene ambiguous. Germline loops: CDR1 LNHDA, CDR2 SQIVND (reference sequence). V was clipped by 8 bases and J by 4 bases, with 15 bases between them. There are 14 residues in the CDR3. The CDR3 protein is CASGNREANQPQHF. CDR3 nucleotide sequence: TGTGCCAGTGGCAACCGGGAGGCTAATCAGCCCCAGCATTTT.